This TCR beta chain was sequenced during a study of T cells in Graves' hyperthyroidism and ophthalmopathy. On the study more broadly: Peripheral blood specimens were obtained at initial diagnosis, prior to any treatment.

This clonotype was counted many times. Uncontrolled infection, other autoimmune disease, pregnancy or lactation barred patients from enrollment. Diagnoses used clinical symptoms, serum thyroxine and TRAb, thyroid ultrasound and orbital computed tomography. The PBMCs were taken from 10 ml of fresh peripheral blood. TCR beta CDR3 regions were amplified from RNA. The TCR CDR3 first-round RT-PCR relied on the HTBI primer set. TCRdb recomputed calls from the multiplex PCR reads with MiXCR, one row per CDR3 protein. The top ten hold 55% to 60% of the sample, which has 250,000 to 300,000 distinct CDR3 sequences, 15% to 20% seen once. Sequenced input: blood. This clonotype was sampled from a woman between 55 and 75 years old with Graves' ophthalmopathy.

The CDR3 protein is CATSDPPQQETQYF. The DNA for the CDR3 is TGTGCCACCAGTGATCCCCCGCAGCAAGAGACCCAGTACTTC. V is TRBV24-1 and J is TRBJ2-5; D is uncertain. The V gene's germline CDR1 is KGHDR and CDR2 SFDVKD. There are 14 residues in the CDR3. With 3 bases removed from V and 2 bases from J, the gap between germline ends came to 9 bases.